Presented here are 32 T cell receptor beta chains from one specimen sequenced in a study of shared clonotypes between healthy human individuals. Only CD45RO-negative cells positively selected for CCR7 counted as naive CD8 cells, so terminally differentiated effector memory CD45RA+ cells were excluded. The repertoire was sequenced with immunoSEQ multiplex PCR; TCRdb's copy has only in-frame clones and lacks some. Of about 610,000 clones in the sample, about 95% were seen once. Material: naive CD8+ T cells sorted from blood. The receptor set was obtained from a woman aged 25 to 39 in good health.

The chain uses TRBV11-2 and TRBJ2-1; D is ambiguous. Trimming removed 1 base from V and 5 bases from J, with 6 bases in between. Germline lookup yields CDR1 SGHAT and CDR2 FQNNGV. This CDR3 is 13 amino acids long. Here the CDR3 DNA reads TGTGCCAGCAGCTTAGGCCGGGACAATGAGCAGTTCTTC. Protein product: CASSLGRDNEQFF.

This chain links TRBV11-2 with TRBJ2-1; TRBD2 matches at 10 bases. The CDR3 has 17 amino acids. Germline assignment: CDR1 SGHAT and CDR2 FQNNGV. The V and J ends lost 0 bases and 6 bases, in that order; junction bases with no gene match: 8. DNA for the CDR3: TGTGCCAGCAGCTTAGAGCTAGCGGGAGCGTCAGGCAATGAGCAGTTCTTC. It translates to CASSLELAGASGNEQFF.

The chain is built from TRBV4-1 and TRBJ2-5; perhaps TRBD2 as D (6 bases). Germline lookup yields CDR1 MGHRA and CDR2 YSYEKL. The CDR3 runs to 14 residues. With 4 bases removed from V and 4 bases from J, the gap between germline ends came to 13 bases. The chain's CDR3 is CASSLTGAAETQYF. Written as DNA, the CDR3 is TGCGCCAGCAGCCTAACGGGAGCGGCAGAGACCCAGTACTTC.

This chain connects TRBV19 to TRBJ2-5; D gene unclear. Per germline, CDR1 LNHDA and CDR2 SQIVND (reference sequence). The CDR3 is 12 amino acids. V gave up 3 bases and J gave up 5 bases, with 7 bases separating them. The DNA of the CDR3 is TGTGCCAGTAGTATTGGACCGGAGACCCAGTACTTC. Its translation: CASSIGPETQYF.

The chain joins TRBV25-1 to TRBJ2-1; TRBD1 matches 10 bases. Trimming removed 3 bases from V and 2 bases from J; junction bases left unmatched: 7. The CDR3 has 17 amino acids. In germline, CDR1 is MGHDK, CDR2 SYGVNS. CDR3 coding DNA: TGTGCCAGCAGTGAGTCGGGGACAGGGGTAACCTACAATGAGCAGTTCTTC. This codes for CASSESGTGVTYNEQFF.

The V and J genes are TRBV27 and TRBJ2-1, with a tentative D call TRBD2 (5 bases). Deletions cut 1 base from V and 6 bases from J, with 10 bases between. The CDR3 has 14 amino acids. The germline gives CDR1 MNHEY, CDR2 SMNVEV (reference sequence). The CDR3 region is CASSLFGLSNEQFF. In DNA form, the CDR3 reads TGTGCCAGCAGTTTATTCGGACTTTCCAATGAGCAGTTCTTC.

In DNA, the CDR3 is TGTGCCAGCAGTTTAATCTTGGGGGATGGCAATCAGCCCCAGCATTTT. Translating gives CASSLILGDGNQPQHF. V and J are TRBV28 and TRBJ1-5; the D gene is possibly TRBD1 (5 bases). Trimming stripped 2 bases from V and 2 bases from J, with 13 bases between. The V gene's germline CDR1 is MDHEN and CDR2 SYDVKM. This CDR3 is built from 16 residues.

V gene TRBV5-1 combines with J gene TRBJ2-1; 8 positions match TRBD1. CDR3 length equals 12 residues. The germline V gene encodes CDR1 SGHRS and CDR2 YFSETQ. With 5 bases clipped from V and 9 bases from J, the junction kept 4 bases outside the gene matches. Here the CDR3 DNA reads TGCGCCAGCAGTTCCCAGGGGGCTGAGCAGTTCTTC. Its protein is CASSSQGAEQFF.

This chain joins TRBV27 and TRBJ2-1, with 7 bases that match TRBD2. Looked up from germline, CDR1 is MNHEY and CDR2 is SMNVEV (reference sequence). V was pared by 8 bases and J by 2 bases, with 9 bases of the junction left unmatched. This CDR3 spans 15 amino acids. CDR3 coding DNA: TGTGCCAGCGTGGCGAGCGGGATGCCCTACAATGAGCAGTTCTTC. It specifies CASVASGMPYNEQFF.

With respect to this clone: Other nucleotide sequences from this sample produce the same CDR3. This sequence joins TRBV5-1 and TRBJ2-5, with 9 bases fitting TRBD1. Trimming took 4 bases from V and 4 from J; bases not matched to a gene: 8. The CDR3 length is 15 residues. Looked up from germline, CDR1 is SGHRS and CDR2 is YFSETQ. The CDR3 here is CASSSPGQGLETQYF. CDR3 nucleotides: TGCGCCAGCAGCAGCCCGGGACAGGGTTTAGAGACCCAGTACTTC.

The genes are TRBV28 and TRBJ1-1, with 7 positions matching TRBD1. Germline CDR1 and CDR2: MDHEN and SYDVKM. With 3 bases clipped from V and 0 bases from J, the junction kept 13 bases outside the gene matches. The CDR3 contains 18 residues. CDR3 amino acids: CASSFISGDSFMNTEAFF. The CDR3 DNA sequence: TGTGCCAGCAGTTTTATCTCCGGGGACAGTTTCATGAACACTGAAGCTTTCTTT.

Comments on this clone: The sample contains more than one DNA sequence encoding this CDR3. DNA for the CDR3: TGTGCCAGCCGCTCTAGCGGGAGTTCCTACGAGCAGTACTTC. Its translation is CASRSSGSSYEQYF. The chain carries TRBV28 and TRBJ2-7; 10 nucleotides line up with TRBD2. From germline, CDR1 is MDHEN and CDR2 SYDVKM. V was pared by 8 bases and J by 1 base, with 5 bases of the junction left unmatched. The CDR3 loop spans 14 amino acids. The complete variable domain, with remaining parts taken from reference TRBV28 and TRBJ2-7, reads DVKVTQSSRYLVKRTGEKVFLECVQDMDHENMFWYRQDPGLGLRLIYFSYDVKMKEKGDIPEGYSVSREKKERFSLILESASTNQTSMYLCASRSSGSSYEQYFGPGTRLTVT.

The chain employs TRBV4-1 and TRBJ2-5; the match to TRBD2 covers 7 bases. This CDR3 is built from 18 residues. The V gene's germline CDR1 is MGHRA and CDR2 YSYEKL. V trimming: 3 bases; J trimming: 5 bases; junction bases outside the gene matches: 18. The CDR3 sequence: CASSHRRFGRSSGETQYF. For the CDR3, the DNA is TGCGCCAGCAGCCACAGAAGGTTCGGGAGGAGTTCAGGGGAGACCCAGTACTTC.

J is TRBJ2-2 and V is TRBV7-8; D is ambiguous. The V and J ends lost 2 bases and 4 bases respectively, with 11 bases between them. This CDR3 is built from 15 residues. Germline loops: CDR1 SGHVS, CDR2 FQNEAQ. This chain's CDR3 is CASSLSRLSTGELFF. DNA of the CDR3: TGTGCCAGCAGCTTATCGAGGTTGAGCACCGGGGAGCTGTTTTTT.

The rearrangement joins TRBV20-1 to TRBJ2-5; no clear D. The better agreement between TRBJ2-7 and the DNA end casts doubt on the J call. Germline V gene sequence: CDR1 DFQATT, CDR2 SNEGSKA (reference sequence). The CDR3 is 11 residues long. The CDR3 region is CSASRKYEQYF. The CDR3 DNA sequence: TGCAGTGCTAGTAGGAAGTACGAGCAGTACTTC.

This chain links TRBV27 with TRBJ2-7; D possibly corresponds to TRBD1 (6 bases). This CDR3 is 12 amino acids long. Germline CDR1 is MNHEY and CDR2 is SMNVEV (reference sequence). Deletions cut 6 bases from V and 6 bases from J, with 12 bases between. The CDR3 here is CASSLTGAEQYF. The CDR3 coding sequence is TGTGCCAGCAGCCTGACAGGAGCCGAGCAGTACTTC.

The chain recombines TRBV7-9 with TRBJ2-7; D possibly corresponds to TRBD1 (8 bases). The CDR3 is 16 amino acids. The germline V gene encodes CDR1 SEHNR and CDR2 FQNEAQ (reference sequence). V was trimmed by 4 bases and J by 5 bases, leaving 21 bases between them. DNA for the CDR3: TGTGCCAGCAGCTCGCCCTCAGGCACAGGGGGGGACGAGCAGTACTTC. This gives the protein CASSSPSGTGGDEQYF. The entire variable domain, with the rest obtained from reference TRBV7-9 and TRBJ2-7, is as follows: DTGVSQNPRHKITKRGQNVTFRCDPISEHNRLYWYRQTLGQGPEFLTYFQNEAQLEKSRLLSDRFSAERPKGSFSTLEIQRTEQGDSAMYLCASSSPSGTGGDEQYFGPGTRLTVT.

The chain combines TRBV11-2 with TRBJ2-6; the D is unclear. Germline assignment: CDR1 SGHAT and CDR2 FQNNGV. Trimming removed 2 bases at V and 0 bases at J, with 11 bases between. This CDR3 has 17 residues. The CDR3 bases are TGTGCCAGCAGCTTATACTTGTCCAACTCTGGGGCCAACGTCCTGACTTTC. Protein product: CASSLYLSNSGANVLTF.

This clone appeared a single time. The chain recombines TRBV11-2 with TRBJ2-3; no firm D call. The CDR3 consists of 11 residues. From germline, CDR1 is SGHAT and CDR2 FQNNGV. V was shortened by 6 bases and J by 9 bases, with 10 bases between the two germline ends. CDR3 loop: CASSYLGTQYF. CDR3 DNA sequence: TGTGCCAGCAGTTATCTCGGAACGCAGTATTTT.

The chain recombines TRBV27 with TRBJ2-7; D is perhaps TRBD1 (5 bases). Deletions cut 1 base from V and 6 bases from J, with 10 bases between. This CDR3 has 13 amino acids. The V gene's germline CDR1 is MNHEY and CDR2 SMNVEV (reference sequence). Here the CDR3 DNA reads TGTGCCAGCAGTTTATTCCAGGGTCTCGAGCAGTACTTC. As protein: CASSLFQGLEQYF.

Of note for this clone: This same CDR3 is encoded by further DNA sequences in the sample. The chain has TRBV6-5 and TRBJ1-3; weak D call: TRBD1 (5 bases). This CDR3 region has 14 residues. From germline, CDR1 is MNHEY and CDR2 SVGAGI. V was clipped by 2 bases and J by 1 base, with 6 bases between them. CDR3: CASSYGGSGNTIYF. CDR3 DNA sequence: TGTGCCAGCAGTTACGGGGGTTCTGGAAACACCATATATTTT.

The chain has TRBV9 and TRBJ2-1; D is perhaps TRBD2 (6 bases). Per the germline V gene, CDR1 is SGDLS and CDR2 is YYNGEE. This CDR3 contains 16 residues. V lost 0 bases and J 6 bases, leaving 16 bases between the germline ends. This chain's CDR3 is CASSVVEGVLGNEQFF. CDR3 DNA sequence: TGTGCCAGCAGCGTAGTGGAGGGAGTGCTCGGCAATGAGCAGTTCTTC.

The chain is built from TRBV28 and TRBJ2-1, with 7 bases fitting TRBD2. Trimming removed 5 bases from V and 9 bases from J; junction bases left unmatched: 4. This CDR3 comprises 12 residues. Germline-derived CDR1 and CDR2 are MDHEN and SYDVKM. For the CDR3, the DNA is TGTGCCAGCAGTGAGAGCGGGGTTGAGCAGTTCTTC. Encoded protein: CASSESGVEQFF.

As to this clone: This sample includes further DNA sequences coding for the same CDR3. The chain links TRBV6-5 to TRBJ1-1; D is uncertain. This CDR3 has 13 residues. Germline lookup yields CDR1 MNHEY and CDR2 SVGAGI. V dropped 0 bases and J dropped 0 bases, with 2 bases sitting between them. The CDR3 spells CASSYSVNTEAFF. CDR3 coding DNA: TGTGCCAGCAGTTACTCGGTGAACACTGAAGCTTTCTTT.

V and J are TRBV29-1 and TRBJ2-2; perhaps TRBD2 as D (6 bases). Between the trimmed V and J ends, which lost 1 base and 6 bases, there was a span of 15 bases. The CDR3 totals 15 residues. From germline, CDR1 is SQVTM and CDR2 ANQGSEA. CDR3 coding DNA: TGCAGCGTTGAAGGGGGTAGCGGTACCTCCGGGGAGCTGTTTTTT. Translated, it gives CSVEGGSGTSGELFF.

This chain connects TRBV2 to TRBJ1-2, with D maybe TRBD1 (5 bases). Per the germline V gene, CDR1 is SNHLY and CDR2 is FYNNEI. V gave up 5 bases and J gave up 2 bases, with 9 bases separating them. This CDR3 is 13 amino acids long. DNA for the CDR3: TGTGCCAGCAGTCCTTCAGGGAACTATGGCTACACCTTC. Translation gives CASSPSGNYGYTF.

Remarks on this clone: This CDR3 is also generated by other DNA sequences in the sample. The V gene is TRBV5-1, the J gene TRBJ2-1; TRBD2 matches 13 bases. The CDR3 loop spans 16 amino acids. In germline, CDR1 is SGHRS, CDR2 YFSETQ. Germline trimming cut 2 bases from V and 4 bases from J; bases unmatched to any gene: 3. The CDR3 reads CASSFRTSGRYNEQFF. The CDR3 DNA reads as TGCGCCAGCAGCTTTAGGACTAGCGGGAGATACAATGAGCAGTTCTTC.

CDR3 nucleotides: TGTGCCAGCAGTATTAGCTCTAACTATGGCTACACCTTC. It is translated as CASSISSNYGYTF. This chain connects TRBV28 to TRBJ1-2; D unclear. V lost 5 bases and J lost 0, with 7 bases in between. The CDR3 is made up of 13 amino acids. Per the germline V gene, CDR1 is MDHEN and CDR2 is SYDVKM.

With respect to this clone: The identical CDR3 is also encoded by other nucleotide sequences in the sample. The gene calls are TRBV6-1 and TRBJ2-7, with D hard to call. The CDR3 spans 12 residues. V was pared by 7 bases and J by 0 bases, with 7 bases between. Germline V gene sequence: CDR1 MNHNS, CDR2 SASEGT. The CDR3 DNA reads as TGTGCCAGCACGGACGGCTCCTACGAGCAGTACTTC. Protein product: CASTDGSYEQYF.

The V and J genes are TRBV7-9 and TRBJ1-2; 9 bases fit TRBD1. After removal of 5 bases from V and 3 bases from J, the junction contained 4 bases not matched to a gene. The length of the CDR3 is 14 residues. Germline V gene lookup returns CDR1 SEHNR and CDR2 FQNEAQ (reference sequence). The CDR3 sequence: CASSPGQGYYGYTF. CDR3 coding DNA: TGTGCCAGCAGCCCGGGACAGGGATACTATGGCTACACCTTC.

The V call is TRBV4-1, the J call TRBJ2-7; 7 bases are a match to TRBD2. Germline CDR1 and CDR2: MGHRA and YSYEKL. Trimming cost V 4 bases and J 6 bases; bases outside gene matches: 12. This CDR3 comprises 15 residues. CDR3 sequence reads: CASSPSAGVPGEQYF. As DNA, the CDR3 is TGCGCCAGCAGCCCTTCGGCGGGAGTACCAGGCGAGCAGTACTTC.

This clone was seen only once. J is TRBJ2-3 and V is TRBV7-2, with D possibly TRBD2 on 5 matching bases. The V and J ends lost 1 base and 6 bases respectively, with 23 bases between them. CDR1 is SGHTA and CDR2 is FQGNSA in the germline V gene. The CDR3 extends over 18 amino acids. The CDR3 loop reads CASSLVAAETTGVDTQYF. In nucleotides, the CDR3 is TGTGCCAGCAGCTTAGTGGCCGCGGAGACTACCGGGGTGGATACGCAGTATTTT.